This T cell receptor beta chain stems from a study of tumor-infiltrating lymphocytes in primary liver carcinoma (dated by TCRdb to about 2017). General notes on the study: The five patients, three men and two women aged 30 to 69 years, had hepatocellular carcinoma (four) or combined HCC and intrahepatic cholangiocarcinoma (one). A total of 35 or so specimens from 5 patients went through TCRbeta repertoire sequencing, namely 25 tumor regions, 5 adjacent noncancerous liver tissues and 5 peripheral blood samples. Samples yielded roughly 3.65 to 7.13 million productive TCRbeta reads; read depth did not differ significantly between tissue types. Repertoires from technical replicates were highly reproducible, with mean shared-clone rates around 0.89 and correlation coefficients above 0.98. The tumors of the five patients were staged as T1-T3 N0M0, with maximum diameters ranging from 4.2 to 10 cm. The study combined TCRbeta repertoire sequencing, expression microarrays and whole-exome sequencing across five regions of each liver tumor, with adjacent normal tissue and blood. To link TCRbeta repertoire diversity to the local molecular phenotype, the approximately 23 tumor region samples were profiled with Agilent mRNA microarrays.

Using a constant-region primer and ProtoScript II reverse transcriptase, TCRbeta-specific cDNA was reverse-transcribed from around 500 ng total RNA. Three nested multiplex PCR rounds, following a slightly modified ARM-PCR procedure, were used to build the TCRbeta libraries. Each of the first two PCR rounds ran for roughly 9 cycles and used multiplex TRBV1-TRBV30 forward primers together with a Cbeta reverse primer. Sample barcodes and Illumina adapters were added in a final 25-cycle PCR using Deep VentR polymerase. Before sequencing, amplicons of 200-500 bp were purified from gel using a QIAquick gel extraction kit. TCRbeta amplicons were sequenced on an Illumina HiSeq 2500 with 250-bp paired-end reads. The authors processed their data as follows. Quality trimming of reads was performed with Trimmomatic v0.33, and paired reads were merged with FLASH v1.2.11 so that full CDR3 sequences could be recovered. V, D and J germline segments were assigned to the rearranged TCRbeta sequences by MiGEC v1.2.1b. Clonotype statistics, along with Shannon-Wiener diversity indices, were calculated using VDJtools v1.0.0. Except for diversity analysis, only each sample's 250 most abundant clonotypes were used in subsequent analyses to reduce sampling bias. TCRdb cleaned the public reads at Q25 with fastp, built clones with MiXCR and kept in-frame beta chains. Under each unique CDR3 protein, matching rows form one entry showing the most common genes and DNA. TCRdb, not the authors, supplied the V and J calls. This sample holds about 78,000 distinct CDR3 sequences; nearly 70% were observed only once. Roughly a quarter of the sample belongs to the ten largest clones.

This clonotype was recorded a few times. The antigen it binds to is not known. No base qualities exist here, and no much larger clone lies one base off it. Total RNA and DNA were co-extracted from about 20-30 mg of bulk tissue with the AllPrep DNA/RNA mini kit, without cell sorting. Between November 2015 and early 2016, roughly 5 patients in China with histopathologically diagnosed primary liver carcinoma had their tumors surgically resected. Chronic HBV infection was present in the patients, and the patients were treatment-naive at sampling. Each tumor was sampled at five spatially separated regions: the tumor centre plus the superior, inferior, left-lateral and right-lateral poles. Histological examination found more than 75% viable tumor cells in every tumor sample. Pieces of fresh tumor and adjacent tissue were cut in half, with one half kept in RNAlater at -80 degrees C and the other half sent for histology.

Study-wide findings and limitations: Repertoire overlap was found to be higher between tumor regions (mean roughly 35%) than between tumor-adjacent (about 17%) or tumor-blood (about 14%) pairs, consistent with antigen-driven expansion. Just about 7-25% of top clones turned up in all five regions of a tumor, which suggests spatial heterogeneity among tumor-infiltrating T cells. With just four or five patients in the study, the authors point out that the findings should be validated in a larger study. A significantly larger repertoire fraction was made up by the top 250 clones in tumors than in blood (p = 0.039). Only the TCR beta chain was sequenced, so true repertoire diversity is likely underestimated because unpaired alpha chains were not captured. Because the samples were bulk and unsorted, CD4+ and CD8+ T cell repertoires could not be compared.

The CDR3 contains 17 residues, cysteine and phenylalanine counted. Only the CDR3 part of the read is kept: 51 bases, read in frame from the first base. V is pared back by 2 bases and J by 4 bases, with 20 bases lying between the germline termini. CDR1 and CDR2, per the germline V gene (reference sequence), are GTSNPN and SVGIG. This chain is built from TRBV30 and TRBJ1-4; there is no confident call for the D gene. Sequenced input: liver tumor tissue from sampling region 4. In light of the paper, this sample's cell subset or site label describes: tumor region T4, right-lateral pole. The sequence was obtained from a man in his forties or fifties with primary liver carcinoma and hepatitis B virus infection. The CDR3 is CAWSPKPRTANNEKLFF. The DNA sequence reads TGTGCCTGGAGTCCAAAACCAAGGACGGCCAATAATGAAAAACTGTTTTTT.